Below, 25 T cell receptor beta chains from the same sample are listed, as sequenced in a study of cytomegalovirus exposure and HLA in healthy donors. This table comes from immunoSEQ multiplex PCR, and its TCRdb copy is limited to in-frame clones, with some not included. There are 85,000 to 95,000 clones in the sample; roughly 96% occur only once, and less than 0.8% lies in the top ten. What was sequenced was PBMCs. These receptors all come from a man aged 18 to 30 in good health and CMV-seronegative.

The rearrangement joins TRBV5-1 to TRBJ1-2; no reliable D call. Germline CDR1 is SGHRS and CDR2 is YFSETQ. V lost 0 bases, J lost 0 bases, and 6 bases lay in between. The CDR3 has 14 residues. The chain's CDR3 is CASSLESSNYGYTF. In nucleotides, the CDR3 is TGCGCCAGCAGCTTGGAGAGTTCTAACTATGGCTACACCTTC. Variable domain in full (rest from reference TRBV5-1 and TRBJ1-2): KAGVTQTPRYLIKTRGQQVTLSCSPISGHRSVSWYQQTPGQGLQFLFEYFSETQRNKGNFPGRFSGRQFSNSRSEMNVSTLELGDSALYLCASSLESSNYGYTFGSGTRLTVV.

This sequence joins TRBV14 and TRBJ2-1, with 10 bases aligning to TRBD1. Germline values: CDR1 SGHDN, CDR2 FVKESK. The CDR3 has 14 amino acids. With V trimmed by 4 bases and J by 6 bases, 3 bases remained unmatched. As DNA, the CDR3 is TGTGCCAGCAGCCCCCGGACAGGGGGCAATGAGCAGTTCTTC. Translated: CASSPRTGGNEQFF.

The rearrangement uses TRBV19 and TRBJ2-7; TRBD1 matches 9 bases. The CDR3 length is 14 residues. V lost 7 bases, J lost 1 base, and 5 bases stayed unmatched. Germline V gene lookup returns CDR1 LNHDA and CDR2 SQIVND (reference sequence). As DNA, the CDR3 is TGTGCCAGTAAGCCGGGACAGGGTTCCTACGAGCAGTACTTC. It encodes CASKPGQGSYEQYF.

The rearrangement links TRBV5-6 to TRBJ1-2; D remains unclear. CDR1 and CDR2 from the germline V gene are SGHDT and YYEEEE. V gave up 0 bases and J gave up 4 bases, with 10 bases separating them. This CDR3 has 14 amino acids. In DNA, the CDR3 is TGTGCCAGCAGCTTGGACCTTGGCGGCTATGGCTACACCTTC. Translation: CASSLDLGGYGYTF.

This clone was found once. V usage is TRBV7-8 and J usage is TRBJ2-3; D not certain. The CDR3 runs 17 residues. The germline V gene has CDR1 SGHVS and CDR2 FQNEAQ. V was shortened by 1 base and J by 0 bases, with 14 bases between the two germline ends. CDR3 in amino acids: CASSLVPLGSSTDTQYF. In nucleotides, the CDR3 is TGTGCCAGCAGCTTAGTCCCCCTCGGGTCTAGCACAGATACGCAGTATTTT. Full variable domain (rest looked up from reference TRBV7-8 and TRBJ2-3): GAGVSQSPRYKVAKRGQDVALRCDPISGHVSLFWYQQALGQGPEFLTYFQNEAQLDKSGLPSDRFFAERPEGSVSTLKIQRTQQEDSAVYLCASSLVPLGSSTDTQYFGPGTRLTVL.

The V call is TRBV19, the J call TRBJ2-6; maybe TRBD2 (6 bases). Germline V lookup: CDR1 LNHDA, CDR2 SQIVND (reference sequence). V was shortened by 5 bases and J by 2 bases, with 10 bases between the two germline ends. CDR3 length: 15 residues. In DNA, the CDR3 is TGTGCCAGTAGTCGTTGGGGGGCTGGGGCCAACGTCCTGACTTTC. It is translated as CASSRWGAGANVLTF.

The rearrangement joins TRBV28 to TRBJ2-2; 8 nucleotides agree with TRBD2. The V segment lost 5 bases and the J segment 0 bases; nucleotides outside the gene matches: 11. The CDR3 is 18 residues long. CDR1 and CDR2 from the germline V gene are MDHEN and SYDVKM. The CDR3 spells CASSPPGGRSSNTGELFF. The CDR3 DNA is TGTGCCAGCAGTCCCCCGGGAGGGCGGAGTTCGAACACCGGGGAGCTGTTTTTT.

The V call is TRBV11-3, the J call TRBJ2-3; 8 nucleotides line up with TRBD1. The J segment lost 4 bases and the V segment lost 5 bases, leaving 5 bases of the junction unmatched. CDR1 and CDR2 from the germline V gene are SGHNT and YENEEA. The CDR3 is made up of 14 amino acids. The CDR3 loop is CASSPGQGSDTQYF. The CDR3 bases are TGTGCCAGCAGCCCTGGACAGGGATCAGATACGCAGTATTTT.

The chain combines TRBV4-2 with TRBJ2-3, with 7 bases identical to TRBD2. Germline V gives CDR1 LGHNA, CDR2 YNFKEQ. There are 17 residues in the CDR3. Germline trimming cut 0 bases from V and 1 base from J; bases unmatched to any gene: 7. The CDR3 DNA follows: TGTGCCAGCAGCCAAGATTATGGCGGGAGAGGCACAGATACGCAGTATTTT. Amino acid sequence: CASSQDYGGRGTDTQYF.

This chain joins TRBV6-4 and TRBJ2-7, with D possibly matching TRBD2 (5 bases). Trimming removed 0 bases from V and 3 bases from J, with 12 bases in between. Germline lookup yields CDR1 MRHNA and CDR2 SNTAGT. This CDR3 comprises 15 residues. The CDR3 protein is CASSDSFAGHYEQYV. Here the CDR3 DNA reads TGTGCCAGCAGTGACTCGTTCGCGGGTCACTACGAGCAGTACGTC.

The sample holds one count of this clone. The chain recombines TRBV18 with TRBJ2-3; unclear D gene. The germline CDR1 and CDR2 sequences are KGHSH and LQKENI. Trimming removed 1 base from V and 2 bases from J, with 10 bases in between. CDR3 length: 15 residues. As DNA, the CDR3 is TGTGCCAGCTCACCACAGGCTAGTATCACAGATACGCAGTATTTT. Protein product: CASSPQASITDTQYF.

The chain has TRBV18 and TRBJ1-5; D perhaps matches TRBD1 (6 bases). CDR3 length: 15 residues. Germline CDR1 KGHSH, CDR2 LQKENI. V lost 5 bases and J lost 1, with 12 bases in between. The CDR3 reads CASSKQGSSNQPQHF. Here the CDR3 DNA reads TGTGCCAGCTCAAAACAGGGTTCAAGCAATCAGCCCCAGCATTTT.

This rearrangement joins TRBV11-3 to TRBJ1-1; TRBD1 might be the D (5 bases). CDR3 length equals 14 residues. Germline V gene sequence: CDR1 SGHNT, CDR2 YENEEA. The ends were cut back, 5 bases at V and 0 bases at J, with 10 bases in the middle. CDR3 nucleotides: TGTGCCAGCAGCCAGGGAATGATGAACACTGAAGCTTTCTTT. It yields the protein CASSQGMMNTEAFF.

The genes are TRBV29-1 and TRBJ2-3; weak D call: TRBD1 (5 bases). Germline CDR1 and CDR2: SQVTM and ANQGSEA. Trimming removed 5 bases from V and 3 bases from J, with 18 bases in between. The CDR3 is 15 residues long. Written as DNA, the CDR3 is TGCAGCGTTTACTCTTTCTTGCAGGGAACAGATACGCAGTATTTT. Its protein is CSVYSFLQGTDTQYF.

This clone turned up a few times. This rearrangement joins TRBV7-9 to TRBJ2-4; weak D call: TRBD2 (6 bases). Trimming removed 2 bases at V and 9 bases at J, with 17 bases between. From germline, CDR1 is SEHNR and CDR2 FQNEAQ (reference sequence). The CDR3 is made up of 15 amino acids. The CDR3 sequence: CASSLSTAGSGIQYF. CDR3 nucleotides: TGTGCCAGCAGCTTAAGTACGGCGGGGTCGGGCATTCAGTACTTC.

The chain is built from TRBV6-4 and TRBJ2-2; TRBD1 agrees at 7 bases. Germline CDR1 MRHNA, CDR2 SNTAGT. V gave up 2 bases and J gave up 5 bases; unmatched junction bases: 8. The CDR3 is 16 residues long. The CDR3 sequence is CASSDGRQGRTGELFF. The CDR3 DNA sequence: TGTGCCAGCAGTGACGGGAGACAGGGTAGGACCGGGGAGCTGTTTTTT.

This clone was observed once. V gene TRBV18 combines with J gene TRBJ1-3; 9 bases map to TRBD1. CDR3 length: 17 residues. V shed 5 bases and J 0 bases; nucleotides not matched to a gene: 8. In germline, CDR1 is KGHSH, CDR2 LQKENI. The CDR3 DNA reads TGTGCCAGCTCATCTGCCCCGGGACAGGGCTCTGGAAACACCATATATTTT. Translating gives CASSSAPGQGSGNTIYF.

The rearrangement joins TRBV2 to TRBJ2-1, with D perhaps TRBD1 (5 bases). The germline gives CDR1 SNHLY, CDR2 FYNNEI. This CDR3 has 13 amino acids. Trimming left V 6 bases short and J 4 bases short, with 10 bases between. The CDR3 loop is CASRLTVYNEQFF. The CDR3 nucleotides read TGTGCCAGCAGGCTGACAGTGTACAATGAGCAGTTCTTC.

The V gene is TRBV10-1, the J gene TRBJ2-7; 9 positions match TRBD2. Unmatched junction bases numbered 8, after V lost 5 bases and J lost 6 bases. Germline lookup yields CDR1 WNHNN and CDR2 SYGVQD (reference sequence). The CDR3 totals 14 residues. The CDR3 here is CASSPLAGDSEQYV. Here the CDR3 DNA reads TGCGCCAGCAGTCCTTTAGCGGGAGACTCCGAGCAGTACGTC.

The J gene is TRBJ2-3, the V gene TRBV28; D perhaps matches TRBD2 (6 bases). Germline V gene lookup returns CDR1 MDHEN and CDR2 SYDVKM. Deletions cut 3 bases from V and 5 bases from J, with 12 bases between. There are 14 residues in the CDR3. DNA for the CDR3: TGTGCCAGCAGTTTGGGGGGAGTCTTAGATACGCAGTATTTT. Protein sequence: CASSLGGVLDTQYF. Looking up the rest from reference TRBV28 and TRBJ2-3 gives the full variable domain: DVKVTQSSRYLVKRTGEKVFLECVQDMDHENMFWYRQDPGLGLRLIYFSYDVKMKEKGDIPEGYSVSREKKERFSLILESASTNQTSMYLCASSLGGVLDTQYFGPGTRLTVL.

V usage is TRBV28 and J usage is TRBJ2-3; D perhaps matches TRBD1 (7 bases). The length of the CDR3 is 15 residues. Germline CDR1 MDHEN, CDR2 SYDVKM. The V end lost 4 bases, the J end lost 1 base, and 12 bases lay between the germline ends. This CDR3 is CASSSQGGRTDTQYF. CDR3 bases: TGTGCCAGCAGTTCCCAGGGGGGACGCACAGATACGCAGTATTTT.

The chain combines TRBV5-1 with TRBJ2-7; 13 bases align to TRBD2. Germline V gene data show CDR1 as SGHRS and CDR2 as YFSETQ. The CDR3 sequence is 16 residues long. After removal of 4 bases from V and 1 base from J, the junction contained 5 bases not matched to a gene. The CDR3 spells CASSRKGLAGSYEQYF. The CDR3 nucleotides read TGCGCCAGCAGCCGTAAGGGACTAGCGGGATCCTACGAGCAGTACTTC.

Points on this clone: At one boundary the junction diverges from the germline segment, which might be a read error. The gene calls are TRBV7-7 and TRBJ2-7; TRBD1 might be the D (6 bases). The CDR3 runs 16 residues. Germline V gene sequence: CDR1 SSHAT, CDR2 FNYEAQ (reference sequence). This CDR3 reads CASSLVGVRGSYEQYF. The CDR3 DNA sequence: TGTGCTAGCAGCTTAGTGGGGGTCAGGGGCTCCTACGAGCAGTACTTC.

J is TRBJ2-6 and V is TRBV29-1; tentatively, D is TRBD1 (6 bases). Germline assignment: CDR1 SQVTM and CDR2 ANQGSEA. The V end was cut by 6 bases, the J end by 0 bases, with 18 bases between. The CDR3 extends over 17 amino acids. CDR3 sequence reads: CSVAGTRDLSGANVLTF. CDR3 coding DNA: TGCAGCGTCGCCGGGACAAGGGACCTCTCTGGGGCCAACGTCCTGACTTTC.

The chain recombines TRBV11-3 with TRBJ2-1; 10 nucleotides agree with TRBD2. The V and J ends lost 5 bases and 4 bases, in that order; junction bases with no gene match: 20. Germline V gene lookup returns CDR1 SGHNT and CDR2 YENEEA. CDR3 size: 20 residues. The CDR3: CASSPFRPDRTSGGYNEQFF. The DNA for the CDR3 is TGTGCCAGCAGCCCCTTCCGACCTGACAGGACTAGCGGCGGTTACAATGAGCAGTTCTTC.